This T cell receptor beta chain originates from a study of CD8+ T cells in alopecia areata. Findings of the study overall: For lesional scalp, especially alopecia totalis/universalis, clonality was higher than in normal scalp.

Sample treatment: oral pan-JAK inhibitor, 5-10 mg twice daily. This clone was detected a few times. No antigen is known for it. Germline values: CDR1 SQVTM, CDR2 ANQGSEA. The junction had 5 bases not matched to a gene; V was cut back by 7 bases and J by 5 bases. This CDR3 spans 13 amino acids. cDNA prepared by RNA extraction and subsequent reverse transcription served as the template for sequencing. The protocol was immunoSEQ multiplex PCR, while the TCRdb copy is restricted to in-frame clones and leaves out a portion. The table has some 150,000 clones, 50% to 75% seen once. Sequencing used CD4+ T cells sorted from blood, obtained between weeks 55 and 65, from a patient treated with tofacitinib. The rearrangement links TRBV29-1 to TRBJ2-1, with 10 positions matching TRBD2. The clonotype originates from a human donor with alopecia areata. The CDR3 DNA reads TGCAGCGCTGGGACTAGCGCAAACAATGAGCAGTTCTTC. It translates to CSAGTSANNEQFF.